Listed here is a single T cell receptor (beta chain). Trimming took 3 bases from V and 3 from J, leaving 9 bases between them. Germline loops: CDR1 SNHLY, CDR2 FYNNEI. The CDR3 sequence is 14 residues long. The source of the sample is a study of response to subunit inactivated influenza vaccine. MiXCR, applied by TCRdb to the RT-PCR reads, yields one record per CDR3 protein. The repertoire holds 800,000 to 1,000,000 distinct CDR3 sequences, less than 25% seen once, with 10% in the top ten. This specimen consisted of PBMCs from blood, obtained approximately 5 days after vaccination. The rearrangement joins TRBV2 to TRBJ2-1, with D possibly being TRBD2 (5 bases). This receptor was identified in a man in his fifties who received an inactivated influenza vaccine. CDR3 in amino acids: CASSEGSRYNEQFF. The CDR3, as DNA: TGTGCCAGCAGTGAGGGGAGCCGCTACAATGAGCAGTTCTTC.